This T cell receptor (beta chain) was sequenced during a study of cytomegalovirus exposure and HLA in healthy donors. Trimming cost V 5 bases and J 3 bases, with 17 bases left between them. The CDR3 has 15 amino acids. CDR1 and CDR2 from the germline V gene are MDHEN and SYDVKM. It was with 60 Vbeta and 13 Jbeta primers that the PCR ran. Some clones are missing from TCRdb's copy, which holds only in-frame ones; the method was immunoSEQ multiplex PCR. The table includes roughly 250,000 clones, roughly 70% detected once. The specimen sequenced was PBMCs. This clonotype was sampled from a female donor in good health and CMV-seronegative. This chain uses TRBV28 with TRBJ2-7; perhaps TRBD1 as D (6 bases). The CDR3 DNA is TGTGCCAGCAGTCGTCCCGGGACATCTATCTACGAGCAGTACTTC. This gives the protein CASSRPGTSIYEQYF.